The present T cell receptor beta chain was sequenced within a study of identical twins' blood T cells. Study as a whole: Roughly 6 alpha and roughly six beta libraries together yielded some 50 million reads. Broader study findings: Twins reportedly had markedly more similar V usage than unrelated donors, even among out-of-frame TCRbeta clonotypes.

TCRdb re-called the 5' RACE reads through MiXCR, storing one row per CDR3 protein. The sample contains 350,000 to 450,000 distinct CDR3 sequences, about 28% of which appear only once. The CDR3 has 17 amino acids. V gave up 4 bases and J gave up 0 bases, with 16 bases separating them. Looked up from germline, CDR1 is LNHNV and CDR2 is YYDKDF (reference sequence). This clonotype was observed many times. Its antigen is not known. The chain uses TRBV15 and TRBJ2-4; D gene ambiguous. The receptor's source is a woman aged 18-49 years in good health. The sample taken for sequencing was PBMCs. The chain's CDR3 is CATSMGIGMLAKNIQYF. The CDR3, as DNA: TGTGCCACCAGCATGGGTATAGGGATGCTAGCCAAAAACATTCAGTACTTC.